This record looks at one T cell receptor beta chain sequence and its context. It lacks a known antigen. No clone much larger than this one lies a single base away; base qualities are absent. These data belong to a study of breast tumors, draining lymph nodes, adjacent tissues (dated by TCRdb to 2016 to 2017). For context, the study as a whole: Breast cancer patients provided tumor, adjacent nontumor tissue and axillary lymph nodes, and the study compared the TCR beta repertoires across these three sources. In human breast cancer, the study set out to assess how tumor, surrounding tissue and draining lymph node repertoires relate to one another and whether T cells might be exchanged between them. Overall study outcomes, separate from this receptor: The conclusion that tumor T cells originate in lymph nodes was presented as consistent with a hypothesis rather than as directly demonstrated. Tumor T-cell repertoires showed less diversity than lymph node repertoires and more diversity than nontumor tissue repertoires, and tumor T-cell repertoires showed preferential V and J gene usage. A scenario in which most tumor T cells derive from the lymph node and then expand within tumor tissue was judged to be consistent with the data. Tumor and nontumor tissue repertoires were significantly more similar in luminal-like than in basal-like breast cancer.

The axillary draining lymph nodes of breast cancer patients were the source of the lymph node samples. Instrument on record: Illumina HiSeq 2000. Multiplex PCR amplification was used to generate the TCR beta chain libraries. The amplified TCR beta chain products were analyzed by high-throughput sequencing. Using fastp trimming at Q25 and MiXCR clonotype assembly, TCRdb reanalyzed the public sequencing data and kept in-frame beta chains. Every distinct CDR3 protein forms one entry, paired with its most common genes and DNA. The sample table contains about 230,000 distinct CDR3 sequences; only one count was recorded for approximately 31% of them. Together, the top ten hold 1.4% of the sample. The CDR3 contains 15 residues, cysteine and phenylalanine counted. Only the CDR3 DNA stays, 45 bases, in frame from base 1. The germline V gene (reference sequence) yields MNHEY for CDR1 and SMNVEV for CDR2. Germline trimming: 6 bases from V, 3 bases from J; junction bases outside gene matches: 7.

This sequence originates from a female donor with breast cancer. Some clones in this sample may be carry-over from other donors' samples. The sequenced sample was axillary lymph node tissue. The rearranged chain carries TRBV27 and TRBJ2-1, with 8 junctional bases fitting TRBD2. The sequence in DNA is TGTGCCAGCAGCCTTTCGGGAGGGGACTACAATGAGCAGTTCTTC. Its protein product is CASSLSGGDYNEQFF.